This T cell receptor (beta chain) was sequenced during a study of blood T cell repertoires in COVID-19. On the study more broadly: PBMCs, B-cell-depleted T cells, or T cells were the source of the cDNA or gDNA that made up the material.

The V end lost 1 base, the J end lost 6 bases, and 9 bases lay between the germline ends. The CDR3 loop spans 13 amino acids. CDR1 and CDR2 from the germline V gene are SGHTA and FQGTGA. In the study's own analysis: Nucleated cell number was recorded as an estimate derived from reference gene primer amplification. The table came from immunoSEQ multiplex PCR; TCRdb's copy has only in-frame clones and leaves some out. The DNA was the basis for D and trimming; V, J and clone size are from that table. The sample lists 55,000 to 75,000 clones, around 80% occurring once. The chain recombines TRBV7-3 with TRBJ2-5, with D maybe TRBD1 (5 bases). Source material: peripheral blood. This receptor was taken from a human donor in a cohort sampled during active COVID-19. CDR3 amino acids: CASSLIGAKTQYF. The CDR3 DNA reads TGTGCCAGCAGCTTAATAGGGGCGAAGACCCAGTACTTC.